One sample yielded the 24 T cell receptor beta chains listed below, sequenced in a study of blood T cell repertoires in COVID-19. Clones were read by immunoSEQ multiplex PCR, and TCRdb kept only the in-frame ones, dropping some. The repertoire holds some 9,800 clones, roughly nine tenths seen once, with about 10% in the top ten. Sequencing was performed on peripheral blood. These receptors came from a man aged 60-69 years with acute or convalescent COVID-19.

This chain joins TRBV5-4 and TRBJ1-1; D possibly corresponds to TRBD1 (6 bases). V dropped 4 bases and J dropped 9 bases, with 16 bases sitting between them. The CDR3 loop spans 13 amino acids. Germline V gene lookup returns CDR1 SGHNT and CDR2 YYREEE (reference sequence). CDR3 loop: CASSTIEGEKAFF. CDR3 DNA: TGTGCCAGCAGCACAATCGAGGGGGAAAAAGCTTTCTTT.

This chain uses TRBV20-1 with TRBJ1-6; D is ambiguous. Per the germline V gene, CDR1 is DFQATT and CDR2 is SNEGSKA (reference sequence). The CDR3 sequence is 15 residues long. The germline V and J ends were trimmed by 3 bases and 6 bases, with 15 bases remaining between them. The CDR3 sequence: CSASGSGNSNSPLHF. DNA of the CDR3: TGCAGTGCTAGTGGGTCCGGGAACTCTAATTCACCCCTCCACTTT.

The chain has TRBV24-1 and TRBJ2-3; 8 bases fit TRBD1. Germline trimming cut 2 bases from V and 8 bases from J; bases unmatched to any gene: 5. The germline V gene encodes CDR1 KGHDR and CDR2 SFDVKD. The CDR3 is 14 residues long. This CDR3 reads CATSDSRDRRTQYF. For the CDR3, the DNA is TGTGCCACCAGTGATTCAAGGGACAGGCGTACGCAGTATTTT.

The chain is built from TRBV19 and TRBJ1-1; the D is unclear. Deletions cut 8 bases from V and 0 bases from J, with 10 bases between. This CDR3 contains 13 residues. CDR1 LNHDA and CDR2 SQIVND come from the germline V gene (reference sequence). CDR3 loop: CASLRTVNTEAFF. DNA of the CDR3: TGTGCCAGTCTTCGGACTGTGAACACTGAAGCTTTCTTT.

CDR3 DNA sequence: TGTGCCTGGAGTCGGACTAGGGGCACTGAAGCTTTCTTT. It specifies CAWSRTRGTEAFF. V is TRBV30 and J is TRBJ1-1; the D gene is possibly TRBD1 (5 bases). This CDR3 is 13 amino acids long. Germline V gives CDR1 GTSNPN, CDR2 SVGIG (reference sequence). Trimming took off 2 bases at V and 4 bases at J, with 11 bases between the two ends.

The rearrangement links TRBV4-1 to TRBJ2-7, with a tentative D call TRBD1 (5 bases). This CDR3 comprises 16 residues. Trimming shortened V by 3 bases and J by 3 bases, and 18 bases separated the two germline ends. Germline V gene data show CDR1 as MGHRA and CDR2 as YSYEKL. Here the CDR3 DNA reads TGCGCCAGCAGCCAGGGGCAGGGCCAAGCTGTCTACGAGCAGTACTTC. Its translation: CASSQGQGQAVYEQYF.

The CDR3 region has the DNA TGCGCCAGCAGCGTCACGGGTAGGGGCCAAGAGACCCAGTACTTC. Protein product: CASSVTGRGQETQYF. The V gene is TRBV5-1, the J gene TRBJ2-5; D perhaps matches TRBD1 (5 bases). There are 15 residues in the CDR3. Germline lookup yields CDR1 SGHRS and CDR2 YFSETQ. V was pared by 4 bases and J by 1 base, with 14 bases between.

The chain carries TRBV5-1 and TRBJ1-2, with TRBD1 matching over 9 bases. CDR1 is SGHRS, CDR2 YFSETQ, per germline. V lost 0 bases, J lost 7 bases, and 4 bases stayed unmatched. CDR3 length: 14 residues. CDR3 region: CASSLGQGEGGYTF. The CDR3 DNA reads TGCGCCAGCAGCTTGGGACAGGGGGAAGGTGGCTACACCTTC.

The CDR3 is CASSWDINQPQHF. The CDR3 nucleotides read TGCGCCAGCAGCTGGGACATCAATCAGCCCCAGCATTTT. V usage is TRBV5-1 and J usage is TRBJ1-5; tentative D call: TRBD1 (6 bases). This CDR3 has 13 amino acids. Trimming removed 3 bases at V and 3 bases at J, with 7 bases between. The germline CDR1 and CDR2 sequences are SGHRS and YFSETQ.

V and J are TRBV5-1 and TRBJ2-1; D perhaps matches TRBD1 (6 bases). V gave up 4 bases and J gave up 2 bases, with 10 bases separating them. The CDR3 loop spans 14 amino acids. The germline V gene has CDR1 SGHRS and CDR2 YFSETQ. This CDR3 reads CASSPGQTYNEQFF. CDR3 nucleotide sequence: TGCGCCAGCAGCCCAGGACAGACCTACAATGAGCAGTTCTTC.

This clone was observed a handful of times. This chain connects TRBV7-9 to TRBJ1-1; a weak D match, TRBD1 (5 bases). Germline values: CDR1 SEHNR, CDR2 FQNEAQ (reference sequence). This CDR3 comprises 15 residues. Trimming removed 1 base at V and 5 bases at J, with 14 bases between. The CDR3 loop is CASSLVVPRGTEAFF. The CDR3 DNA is TGTGCCAGCAGCTTAGTCGTGCCACGGGGGACTGAAGCTTTCTTT.

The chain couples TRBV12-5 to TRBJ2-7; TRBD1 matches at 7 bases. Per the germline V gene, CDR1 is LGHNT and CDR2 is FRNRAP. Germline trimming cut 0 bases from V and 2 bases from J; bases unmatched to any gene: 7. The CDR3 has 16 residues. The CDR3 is CASGLVLGQDAYEQYF. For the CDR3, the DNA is TGTGCTAGTGGTTTGGTATTAGGACAGGATGCCTACGAGCAGTACTTC.

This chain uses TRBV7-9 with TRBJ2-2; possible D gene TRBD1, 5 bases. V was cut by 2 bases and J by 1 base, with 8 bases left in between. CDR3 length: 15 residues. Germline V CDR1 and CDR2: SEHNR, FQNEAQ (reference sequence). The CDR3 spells CASSLNTGNTGELFF. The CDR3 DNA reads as TGTGCCAGCAGCTTAAACACAGGGAACACCGGGGAGCTGTTTTTT. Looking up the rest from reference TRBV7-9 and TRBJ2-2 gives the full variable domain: DTGVSQNPRHKITKRGQNVTFRCDPISEHNRLYWYRQTLGQGPEFLTYFQNEAQLEKSRLLSDRFSAERPKGSFSTLEIQRTEQGDSAMYLCASSLNTGNTGELFFGEGSRLTVL.

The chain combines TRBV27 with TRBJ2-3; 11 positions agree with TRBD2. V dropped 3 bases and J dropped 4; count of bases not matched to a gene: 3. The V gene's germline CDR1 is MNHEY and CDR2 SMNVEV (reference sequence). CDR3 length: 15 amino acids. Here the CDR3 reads CASSFLAGGADTQYF. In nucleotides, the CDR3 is TGTGCCAGCAGTTTCTTAGCGGGAGGGGCAGATACGCAGTATTTT.

CDR3 sequence: CASSQLAEETQYF. Here the CDR3 DNA reads TGCGCCAGCAGCCAATTAGCGGAAGAGACCCAGTACTTC. This rearrangement joins TRBV4-1 to TRBJ2-5, with D possibly TRBD2 on 6 matching bases. The ends were cut back, 2 bases at V and 3 bases at J, with 7 bases in the middle. Germline CDR1 and CDR2: MGHRA and YSYEKL. The CDR3 extends over 13 amino acids.

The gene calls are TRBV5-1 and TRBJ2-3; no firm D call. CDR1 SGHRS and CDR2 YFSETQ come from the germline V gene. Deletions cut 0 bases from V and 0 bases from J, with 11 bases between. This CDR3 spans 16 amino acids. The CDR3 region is CASSLGSLVSTDTQYF. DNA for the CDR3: TGCGCCAGCAGCTTGGGTAGTTTAGTTAGCACAGATACGCAGTATTTT.

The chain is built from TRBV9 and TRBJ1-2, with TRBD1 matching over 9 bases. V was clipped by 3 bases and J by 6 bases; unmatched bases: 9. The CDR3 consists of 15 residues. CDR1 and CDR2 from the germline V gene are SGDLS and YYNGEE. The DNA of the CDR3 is TGTGCCAGCAGCGCCGACGGAACAGGGGGCGATGGCTACACCTTC. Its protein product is CASSADGTGGDGYTF.

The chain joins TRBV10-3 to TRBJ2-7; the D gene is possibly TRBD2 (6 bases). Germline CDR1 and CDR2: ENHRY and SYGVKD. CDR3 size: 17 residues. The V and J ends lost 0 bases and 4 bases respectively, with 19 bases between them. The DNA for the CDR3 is TGTGCCATCAGTGAGTCTGGGGCGGGGACCTTCCCTTACGAGCAGTACGTC. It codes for CAISESGAGTFPYEQYV.

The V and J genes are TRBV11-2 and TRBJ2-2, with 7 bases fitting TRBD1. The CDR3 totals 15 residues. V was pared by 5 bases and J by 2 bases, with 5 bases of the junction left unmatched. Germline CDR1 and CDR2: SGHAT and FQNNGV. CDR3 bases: TGTGCCAGCAGCCTGACAGGGTTTAACACCGGGGAGCTGTTTTTT. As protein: CASSLTGFNTGELFF.

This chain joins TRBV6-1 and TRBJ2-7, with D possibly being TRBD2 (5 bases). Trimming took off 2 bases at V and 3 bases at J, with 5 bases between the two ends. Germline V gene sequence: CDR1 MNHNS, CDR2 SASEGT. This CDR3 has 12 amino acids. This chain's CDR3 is CASSERGYEQYV. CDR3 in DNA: TGTGCCAGCAGTGAACGGGGCTACGAGCAGTACGTC.

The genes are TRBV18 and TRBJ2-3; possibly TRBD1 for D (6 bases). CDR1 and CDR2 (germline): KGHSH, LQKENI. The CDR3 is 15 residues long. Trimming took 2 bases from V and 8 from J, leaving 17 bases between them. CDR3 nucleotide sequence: TGTGCCAGCTCACCAACGGCAGGGGATCAGCGTACGCAGTATTTT. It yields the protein CASSPTAGDQRTQYF. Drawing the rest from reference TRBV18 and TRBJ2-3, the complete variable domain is NAGVMQNPRHLVRRRGQEARLRCSPMKGHSHVYWYRQLPEEGLKFMVYLQKENIIDESGMPKERFSAEFPKEGPSILRIQQVVRGDSAAYFCASSPTAGDQRTQYFGPGTRLTVL.

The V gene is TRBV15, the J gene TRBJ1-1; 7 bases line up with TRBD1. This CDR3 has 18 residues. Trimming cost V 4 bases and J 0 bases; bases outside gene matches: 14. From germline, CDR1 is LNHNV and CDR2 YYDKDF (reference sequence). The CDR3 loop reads CATSTYESTGALNTEAFF. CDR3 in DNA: TGTGCCACCAGCACGTACGAATCTACAGGGGCCTTGAACACTGAAGCTTTCTTT. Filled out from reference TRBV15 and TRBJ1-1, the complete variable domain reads DAMVIQNPRYQVTQFGKPVTLSCSQTLNHNVMYWYQQKSSQAPKLLFHYYDKDFNNEADTPDNFQSRRPNTSFCFLDIRSPGLGDTAMYLCATSTYESTGALNTEAFFGQGTRLTVV.

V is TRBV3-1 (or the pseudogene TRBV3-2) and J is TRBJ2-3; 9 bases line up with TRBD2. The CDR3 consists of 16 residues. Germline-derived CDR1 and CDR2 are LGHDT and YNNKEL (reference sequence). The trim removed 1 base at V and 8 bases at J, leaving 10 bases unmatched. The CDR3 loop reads CASSQGFGTSFATQYF. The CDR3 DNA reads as TGTGCCAGCAGCCAAGGCTTTGGGACTAGCTTCGCTACGCAGTATTTT.

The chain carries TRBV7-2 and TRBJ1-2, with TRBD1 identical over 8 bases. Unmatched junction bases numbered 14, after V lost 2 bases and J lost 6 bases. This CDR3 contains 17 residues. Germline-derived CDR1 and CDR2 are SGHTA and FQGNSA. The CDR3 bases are TGTGCCAGCAGCTTACTTAGTCAGGGGGCATCGGTACATGGCTACACCTTC. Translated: CASSLLSQGASVHGYTF. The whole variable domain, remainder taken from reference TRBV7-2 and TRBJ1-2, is GAGVSQSPSNKVTEKGKDVELRCDPISGHTALYWYRQSLGQGLEFLIYFQGNSAPDKSGLPSDRFSAERTGGSVSTLTIQRTQQEDSAVYLCASSLLSQGASVHGYTFGSGTRLTVV.